Following are 9 T cell receptor beta chains from one sample sequenced in a study of T cell repertoires in cytomegalovirus infection. One entry per CDR3 protein, called by TCRdb with MiXCR from the reads. The sample comprises a few hundred thousand distinct CDR3 sequences, 15% to 20% of which are singletons, and approximately 44% rests with the top ten. Sequencing was done on a sample of CD8+ T cells from PBMCs. These receptors came from a human donor in good health (CMV status not recorded). Some clones in this sample may be carry-over from other donors' samples.

This clonotype appeared a few times. V usage is TRBV7-9 and J usage is TRBJ1-1; D call uncertain. Deletions cut 5 bases from V and 2 bases from J, with 12 bases between. The CDR3 contains 14 residues. Germline-derived CDR1 and CDR2 are SEHNR and FQNEAQ (reference sequence). The DNA of the CDR3 is TGTGCCAGCAGCCCAGCGCCGGTTAACACTGAAGCTTTCTTT. Its protein is CASSPAPVNTEAFF.

In this sample, this clonotype turned up many times. The chain combines TRBV7-9 with TRBJ2-7; maybe TRBD1 (5 bases). Trimming removed 4 bases at V and 4 bases at J, with 17 bases between. The CDR3 runs 15 residues. From germline, CDR1 is SEHNR and CDR2 FQNEAQ (reference sequence). The CDR3 DNA reads as TGTGCCAGCAGCTCCCCAATCCAGGGTTCTTACGAGCAGTACTTC. It yields the protein CASSSPIQGSYEQYF.

The chain recombines TRBV28 with TRBJ2-3; D gene ambiguous. Germline V gene lookup returns CDR1 MDHEN and CDR2 SYDVKM. This CDR3 comprises 16 residues. V lost 4 bases, J lost 5 bases, and 19 bases lay in between. The CDR3 loop is CASSSDEPLWRDTQYF. The CDR3, as DNA: TGTGCCAGCAGTTCCGACGAACCCCTCTGGAGAGATACGCAGTATTTT.

The chain couples TRBV10-3 to TRBJ2-2; D is perhaps TRBD1 or TRBD2 (5 bases each). V was shortened by 5 bases and J by 3 bases, with 10 bases between the two germline ends. The CDR3 loop spans 14 amino acids. Germline V gives CDR1 ENHRY, CDR2 SYGVKD. The CDR3 DNA sequence: TGTGCCATCAGTCTCGGGACCCACACCGGGGAGCTGTTTTTT. Its translation: CAISLGTHTGELFF.

The genes are TRBV9 and TRBJ2-3; 10 positions match TRBD2. The germline CDR1 and CDR2 sequences are SGDLS and YYNGEE. V lost 3 bases to trimming and J lost 5 bases; unmatched junction nucleotides: 15. The CDR3 is made up of 18 amino acids. CDR3 DNA: TGTGCCAGCAGCGCCCCCGGCAGCGGGGGGGCATGGGGAGATACGCAGTATTTT. It is translated as CASSAPGSGGAWGDTQYF. The complete variable domain, with remaining parts taken from reference TRBV9 and TRBJ2-3, reads DSGVTQTPKHLITATGQRVTLRCSPRSGDLSVYWYQQSLDQGLQFLIQYYNGEERAKGNILERFSAQQFPDLHSELNLSSLELGDSALYFCASSAPGSGGAWGDTQYFGPGTRLTVL.

The chain recombines TRBV19 with TRBJ1-2, with a tentative D call TRBD1 (6 bases). Germline V lookup: CDR1 LNHDA, CDR2 SQIVND (reference sequence). V was shortened by 7 bases and J by 6 bases, with 24 bases between the two germline ends. The length of the CDR3 is 16 residues. The CDR3 protein is CASTPISRDRSHGYTF. CDR3 nucleotide sequence: TGTGCCAGTACCCCCATCTCGAGAGACAGGAGCCATGGCTACACCTTC.

Only a few counts were recorded for this clonotype. The V gene is TRBV6-5, the J gene TRBJ1-3; D is unclear. Trimming stripped 5 bases from V and 4 bases from J, with 15 bases between. The CDR3 is 15 residues long. Germline V lookup: CDR1 MNHEY, CDR2 SVGAGI. CDR3 nucleotide sequence: TGTGCCAGCAGTCCCCGACAAGGTGCAGGAAACACCATATATTTT. It is translated as CASSPRQGAGNTIYF.

Worth noting for this clonotype: This may come from a read error, since a much larger clone is one base off. The chain employs TRBV7-2 and TRBJ2-3; D gene uncertain. The end of the DNA aligns better with TRBJ1-5, so the J call may be wrong. Germline-derived CDR1 and CDR2 are SGHTA and FQGNSA. This CDR3 is built from 17 residues. The DNA for the CDR3 is TGTGCCAGCAGCTTAAGGTTTTCTAGCGGGAGCACAGATACGCAGCATTTT. Translation gives CASSLRFSSGSTDTQHF.

This clonotype was recorded at least ten times. The gene calls are TRBV19 and TRBJ1-5; D is undetermined. The ends were cut back, 1 base at V and 4 bases at J, with 5 bases in the middle. This CDR3 has 13 residues. Germline V gene data show CDR1 as LNHDA and CDR2 as SQIVND (reference sequence). The CDR3 DNA reads as TGTGCCAGTAGTATAGTAGCAAATCAGCCCCAGCATTTT. As protein: CASSIVANQPQHF. The variable domain in full, completed from reference TRBV19 and TRBJ1-5, reads DGGITQSPKYLFRKEGQNVTLSCEQNLNHDAMYWYRQDPGQGLRLIYYSQIVNDFQKGDIAEGYSVSREKKESFPLTVTSAQKNPTAFYLCASSIVANQPQHFGDGTRLSIL.